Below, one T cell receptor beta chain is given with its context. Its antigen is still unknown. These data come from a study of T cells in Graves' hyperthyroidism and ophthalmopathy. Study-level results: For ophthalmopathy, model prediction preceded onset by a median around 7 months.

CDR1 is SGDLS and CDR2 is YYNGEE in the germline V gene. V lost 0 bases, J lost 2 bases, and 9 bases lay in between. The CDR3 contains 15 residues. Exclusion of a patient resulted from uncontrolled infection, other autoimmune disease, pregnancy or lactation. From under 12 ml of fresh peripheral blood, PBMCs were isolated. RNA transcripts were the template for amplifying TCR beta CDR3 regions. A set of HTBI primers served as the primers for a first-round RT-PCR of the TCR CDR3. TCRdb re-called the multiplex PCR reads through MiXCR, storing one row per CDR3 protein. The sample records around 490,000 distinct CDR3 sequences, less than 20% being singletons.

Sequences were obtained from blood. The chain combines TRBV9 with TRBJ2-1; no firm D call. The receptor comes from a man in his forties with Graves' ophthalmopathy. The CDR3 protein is CASSVELTTYNEQFF. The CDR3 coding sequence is TGTGCCAGCAGCGTAGAACTGACGACCTACAATGAGCAGTTCTTC. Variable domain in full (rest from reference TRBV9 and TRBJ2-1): DSGVTQTPKHLITATGQRVTLRCSPRSGDLSVYWYQQSLDQGLQFLIQYYNGEERAKGNILERFSAQQFPDLHSELNLSSLELGDSALYFCASSVELTTYNEQFFGPGTRLTVL.